This T cell receptor beta chain originates from a study of regulatory T cells in long-lasting Graves disease. General study points: Whereas new patients shared 800 to 1,000 public clonotypes, persistent patients shared more, at about 2,500. Among samples with persistent disease, TRBV28, TRBJ1-2 and TRBJ2-5 were favored.

The CDR3 runs to 13 residues. Germline CDR1 reads SGHTA; CDR2 reads FQGNSA. Trimming removed 5 bases from V and 5 bases from J, with 12 bases in between. Sample time point: newly diagnosed GD, antithyroid drugs for less than 3 months. Extracted PBMC RNA gave rise to the TCR library. In regard to this clonotype: Its matching antigen is unknown.

Libraries of TCR beta came from iRepertoire HTBI primers plus Arm-PCR of CDR3 regions. Via MiXCR, TCRdb re-called the multiplex PCR reads, giving one row per CDR3 protein. This table holds some 250,000 distinct CDR3 sequences, 20% to 25% found once. The source material was peripheral blood mononuclear cells (PBMCs), sampled at new diagnosis, from a patient treated with antithyroid drugs. The clonotype was recovered from a female donor with Graves disease. The chain links TRBV7-2 to TRBJ2-5, with TRBD1 as a possible D gene (6 bases). The CDR3 DNA sequence: TGTGCCAGCAGCCTAGGGGGATTTGAGACCCAGTACTTC. Translating it yields CASSLGGFETQYF.